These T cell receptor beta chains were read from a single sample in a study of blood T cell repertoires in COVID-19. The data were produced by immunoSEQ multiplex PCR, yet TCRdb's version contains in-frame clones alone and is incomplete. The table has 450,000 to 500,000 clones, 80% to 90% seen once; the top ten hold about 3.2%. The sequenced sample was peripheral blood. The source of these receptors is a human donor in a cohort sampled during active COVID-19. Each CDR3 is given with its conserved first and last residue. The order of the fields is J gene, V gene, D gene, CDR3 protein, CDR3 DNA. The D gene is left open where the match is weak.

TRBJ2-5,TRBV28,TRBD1,CASSFERRGQTQYF,TGTGCCAGCAGTTTTGAGCGCAGGGGGCAGACCCAGTACTTC
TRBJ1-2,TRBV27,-,CASSLFGPRGGYTF,TGTGCCAGCAGTTTATTTGGGCCCCGGGGAGGCTACACCTTC
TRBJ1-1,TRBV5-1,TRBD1,CASSLGTGGTEAFF,TGCGCCAGCAGCTTGGGGACAGGGGGCACTGAAGCTTTCTTT
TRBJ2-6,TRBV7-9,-,CASSPLRGSGANVLTF,TGTGCCAGCAGCCCCCTAAGAGGGTCTGGGGCCAACGTCCTGACTTTC
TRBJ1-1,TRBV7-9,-,CASSLGLTLNTEAFF,TGTGCCAGCAGCTTAGGTTTGACTCTGAACACTGAAGCTTTCTTT
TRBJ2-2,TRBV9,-,CASSGSGNTGELFF,TGTGCCAGCAGCGGAAGCGGAAACACCGGGGAGCTGTTTTTT
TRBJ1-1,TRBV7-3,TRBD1,CASSLTRLRTGFRGQTTREAFF,TGTGCCAGCAGCTTAACAAGGCTCAGGACAGGGTTTCGCGGTCAGACCACAAGGGAAGCTTTCTTT
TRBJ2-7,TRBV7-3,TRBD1,CASRQPGQRLDEQYF,TGTGCCAGCAGGCAACCGGGACAGCGACTGGACGAGCAGTACTTC
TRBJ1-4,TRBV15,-,CATSPHHRDPTNEKLFF,TGTGCCACCAGCCCTCATCACAGGGATCCAACTAATGAAAAACTGTTTTTT
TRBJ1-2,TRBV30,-,CAWSIGGPGYTF,TGTGCCTGGAGTATAGGAGGCCCCGGCTACACCTTC
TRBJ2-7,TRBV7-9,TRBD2,CASSGRRTSGDYEQYF,TGTGCCAGCAGCGGAAGGAGGACTAGCGGGGACTACGAGCAGTACTTC
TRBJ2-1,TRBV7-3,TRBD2,CASSYRLAGGNEQFF,TGTGCCAGCAGCTACCGACTAGCGGGAGGCAATGAGCAGTTCTTC
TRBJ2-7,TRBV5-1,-,CASSLGPSAVTYEQYF,TGCGCCAGCAGCTTGGGCCCCTCCGCGGTTACCTACGAGCAGTACTTC
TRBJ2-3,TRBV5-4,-,CASSLGPEWTQYF,TGTGCCAGCAGCTTGGGCCCGGAGTGGACGCAGTATTTT
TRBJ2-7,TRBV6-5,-,CASDSSGPYEQYF,TGTGCCAGCGACTCATCAGGGCCCTACGAGCAGTACTTC